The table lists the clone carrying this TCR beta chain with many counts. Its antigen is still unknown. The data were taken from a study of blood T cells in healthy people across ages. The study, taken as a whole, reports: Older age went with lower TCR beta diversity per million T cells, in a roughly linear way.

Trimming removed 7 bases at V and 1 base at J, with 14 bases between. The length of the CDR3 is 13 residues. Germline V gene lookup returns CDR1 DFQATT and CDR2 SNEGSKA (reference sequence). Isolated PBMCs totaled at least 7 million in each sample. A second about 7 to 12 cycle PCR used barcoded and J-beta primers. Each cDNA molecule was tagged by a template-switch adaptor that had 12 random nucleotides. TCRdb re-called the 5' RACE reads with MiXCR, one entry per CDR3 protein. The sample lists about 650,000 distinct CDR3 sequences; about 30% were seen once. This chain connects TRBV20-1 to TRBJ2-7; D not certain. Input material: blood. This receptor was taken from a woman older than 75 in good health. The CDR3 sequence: CSGVRSFSYEQYF. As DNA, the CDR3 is TGCAGTGGGGTCCGGAGCTTTTCCTACGAGCAGTACTTC.